This T cell receptor (beta chain) was retrieved from a study of cytomegalovirus exposure and HLA in healthy donors. Study-wide findings and caveats: Reportedly, TCR beta sequences accurately predicted HLA-A and HLA-B alleles in most subjects.

PCR amplification relied on 60 Vbeta primers (plus 13 Jbeta primers). Libraries were prepared by immunoSEQ multiplex PCR; TCRdb keeps only in-frame clonotypes and omits some of them. This table has around 140,000 clones, more than 75% appearing once. Note on this clone: Its antigen is not known.

This clonotype originated in a male donor in good health and CMV-seronegative. The sample consisted of PBMCs.

CDR3 nucleotides: TGTGCCAGCAGCGCGGGGGGCGGGGGTAGCGGGGGGTTTTCCTACGAGCAGTACTTC. As protein: CASSAGGGGSGGFSYEQYF. This sequence joins TRBV13 and TRBJ2-7; 10 nucleotides line up with TRBD2. The ends lost 5 bases at V and 1 base at J; junction bases unmatched: 17. The germline V gene has CDR1 PRHDT and CDR2 FYEKMQ (reference sequence). CDR3 size: 19 residues.